This entry is about one T cell receptor beta chain. As yet, its antigen is unknown. The sample comes from a study of T cell responses to AZD1222 COVID-19 vaccine. Findings of the study overall: Repertoire samples came only from after the peak T cell response. At baseline, just a handful of AZD1222 recipients tested seropositive.

The repertoire was sequenced with immunoSEQ multiplex PCR; TCRdb's copy has only in-frame clones and lacks some. The data show some 200,000 clones, around 90% seen once. Germline assignment: CDR1 SGDLS and CDR2 YYNGEE. V lost 3 bases and J 4 bases, leaving 11 bases between the germline ends. CDR3 length: 15 amino acids. The sample here was peripheral blood, taken on day 0 of AZD1222 vaccination. This chain connects TRBV9 to TRBJ2-6; TRBD2 might be the D (5 bases). This TCR was recovered from an adult in good health. DNA of the CDR3: TGTGCCAGCAGCGATGGGAGTCTCGGGGCCAACGTCCTGACTTTC. It is translated as CASSDGSLGANVLTF.